Below are 25 T cell receptor beta chains sequenced from a single sample in a study of graft-versus-host responses after intestinal transplantation. The protocol was immunoSEQ multiplex PCR, while the TCRdb copy is restricted to in-frame clones and leaves out a portion. The sample holds 35,000 to 45,000 clones, approximately 94% seen once. The antigens these receptors bind are not known. This sample comprised unstimulated CD4+ T cells sorted from spleen or lymph node cells, obtained before transplant. These receptor sequences come from a human donor who was the organ donor for an intestinal transplant.

CDR3 residues: CASSSSSYGTDTQYF. The CDR3 DNA reads as TGTGCCAGCAGCTCATCTAGCTACGGCACAGATACGCAGTATTTT. This chain joins TRBV7-8 and TRBJ2-3, with a weak D call TRBD2 (5 bases). Trimming removed 4 bases from V and 1 base from J, with 12 bases in between. The length of the CDR3 is 15 residues. The germline CDR1 and CDR2 sequences are SGHVS and FQNEAQ.

J is TRBJ1-6 and V is TRBV27, with 12 bases aligning to TRBD1. CDR3 length equals 20 residues. Germline loops: CDR1 MNHEY, CDR2 SMNVEV (reference sequence). The V and J ends lost 5 bases and 0 bases, in that order; junction bases with no gene match: 11. The CDR3 nucleotides are TGTGCCAGCAGTATCCGGGACAGGGGGCTTCCGAGCTCCTATAATTCACCCCTCCACTTT. It codes for CASSIRDRGLPSSYNSPLHF.

The chain carries TRBV10-2 and TRBJ2-3, with TRBD2 matching over 12 bases. The CDR3 has 17 residues. With 7 bases clipped from V and 2 bases from J, the junction kept 10 bases outside the gene matches. From germline, CDR1 is WSHSY and CDR2 SAAADI. CDR3 protein: CASKELAGGRYTDTQYF. For the CDR3, the DNA is TGCGCCAGCAAGGAACTAGCGGGGGGTCGCTACACAGATACGCAGTATTTT.

The chain combines TRBV15 with TRBJ1-2, with D possibly TRBD1 on 5 matching bases. The CDR3 is 14 amino acids. Deletions cut 4 bases from V and 5 bases from J, with 14 bases between. Germline V gene sequence: CDR1 LNHNV, CDR2 YYDKDF (reference sequence). CDR3 in DNA: TGTGCCACCAGCATTGAGACAGCCTATTATGGCTACACCTTC. Its protein is CATSIETAYYGYTF. Supplemented by reference TRBV15 and TRBJ1-2, the full variable domain reads DAMVIQNPRYQVTQFGKPVTLSCSQTLNHNVMYWYQQKSSQAPKLLFHYYDKDFNNEADTPDNFQSRRPNTSFCFLDIRSPGLGDTAMYLCATSIETAYYGYTFGSGTRLTVV.

The rearrangement joins TRBV4-1 to TRBJ2-1, with TRBD2 as a possible D gene (5 bases). The CDR3 length is 15 residues. V gave up 1 base and J gave up 9 bases, with 16 bases separating them. Germline CDR1 is MGHRA and CDR2 is YSYEKL. The DNA of the CDR3 is TGCGCCAGCAGCCAAGTGGATGTTCCTGGGAGTGAGCAGTTCTTC. Amino acids: CASSQVDVPGSEQFF.

V usage is TRBV2 and J usage is TRBJ1-2; no clear D gene. The CDR3 length is 12 residues. Germline lookup yields CDR1 SNHLY and CDR2 FYNNEI. V was cut by 3 bases and J by 5 bases, with 7 bases left in between. DNA for the CDR3: TGTGCCAGCAGTGATGAAGGGTATGGCTACACCTTC. Protein product: CASSDEGYGYTF.

The V and J genes are TRBV7-2 and TRBJ2-1; D might be TRBD2 (6 bases). Germline CDR1 and CDR2: SGHTA and FQGNSA. V was pared by 2 bases and J by 11 bases, with 10 bases between. The CDR3 contains 12 residues. CDR3 residues: CASSLKAGKQFF. For the CDR3, the DNA is TGTGCCAGCAGCTTAAAGGCGGGGAAGCAGTTCTTC.

CDR3: CASSLVPSGGTDSYEQYF. The CDR3 DNA follows: TGTGCCAGCAGCTTAGTTCCTAGCGGGGGGACCGACTCCTACGAGCAGTACTTC. This sequence joins TRBV7-2 and TRBJ2-7; 11 bases agree with TRBD2. The CDR3 has 18 residues. The trim removed 1 base at V and 0 bases at J, leaving 8 bases unmatched. The V gene's germline CDR1 is SGHTA and CDR2 FQGNSA.

The V and J genes are TRBV7-6 and TRBJ2-3, with a tentative D call TRBD2 (5 bases). Trimming stripped 6 bases from V and 8 bases from J, with 12 bases between. CDR1 and CDR2 (germline): SGHVS, FNYEAQ. The CDR3 totals 12 residues. The CDR3 protein is CASSRTGGTQYF. The CDR3, as DNA: TGTGCCAGCAGTCGGACTGGAGGTACGCAGTATTTT.

This sequence joins TRBV10-3 and TRBJ1-1; D perhaps matches TRBD1 (5 bases). Germline values: CDR1 ENHRY, CDR2 SYGVKD. The V gene lost 6 bases and the J gene lost 3 bases, with 11 bases spanning the gap. The CDR3 extends over 13 amino acids. CDR3 sequence reads: CAIRGRWDTEAFF. CDR3 nucleotides: TGTGCCATCAGGGGGCGTTGGGACACTGAAGCTTTCTTT.

The V call is TRBV28, the J call TRBJ1-6; TRBD1 agrees at 8 bases. The trim removed 6 bases at V and 7 bases at J, leaving 5 bases unmatched. In germline, CDR1 is MDHEN, CDR2 SYDVKM. The CDR3 sequence is 14 residues long. CDR3 DNA sequence: TGTGCCAGCAGAATGACAGGGGTGAATTCACCCCTCCACTTT. Its translation is CASRMTGVNSPLHF.

V gene TRBV5-3 combines with J gene TRBJ2-5; 9 bases are a match to TRBD1. TRBV5-3 falls under the ORF class, with uncertain function. Trimming took 4 bases from V and 5 from J; bases not matched to a gene: 12. CDR3 size: 16 residues. This chain's CDR3 is CARSEIQGAKYETQYF. The CDR3 nucleotides are TGTGCCAGAAGCGAAATACAGGGGGCTAAGTATGAGACCCAGTACTTC.

The V and J genes are TRBV7-2 and TRBJ2-7, with 10 bases matching TRBD2. The CDR3 loop spans 14 amino acids. CDR1 SGHTA and CDR2 FQGNSA come from the germline V gene. Trimming took 0 bases from V and 4 from J; bases not matched to a gene: 0. CDR3 sequence: CASSLALAGYEQYF. The CDR3 nucleotides read TGTGCCAGCAGCTTAGCACTAGCGGGGTACGAGCAGTACTTC.

The chain has TRBV9 and TRBJ1-2, with TRBD1 as a possible D gene (6 bases). Deletions cut 4 bases from V and 1 base from J, with 11 bases between. The CDR3 totals 14 residues. The germline V gene has CDR1 SGDLS and CDR2 YYNGEE. In DNA, the CDR3 is TGTGCCAGCAGCCATGGGGACATTAACTATGGCTACACCTTC. It yields the protein CASSHGDINYGYTF.

The rearrangement links TRBV11-3 to TRBJ1-6; maybe TRBD1 (5 bases). Trimming took off 5 bases at V and 9 bases at J, with 17 bases between the two ends. Germline loops: CDR1 SGHNT, CDR2 YENEEA. This CDR3 comprises 15 residues. CDR3 sequence (DNA): TGTGCCAGCAGCCGACGGGGCAGTGAGACTTCACCCCTCCACTTT. Its translation: CASSRRGSETSPLHF.

The chain combines TRBV7-8 with TRBJ2-3, with 10 bases identical to TRBD2. Trimming removed 10 bases from V and 4 bases from J; junction bases left unmatched: 5. Germline V gives CDR1 SGHVS, CDR2 FQNEAQ. CDR3 length equals 13 residues. As DNA, the CDR3 is TGTGCCACAGCCCTAGCGGGGGCAGATACGCAGTATTTT. Translation gives CATALAGADTQYF.

This chain joins TRBV29-1 and TRBJ2-5, with 8 bases fitting TRBD2. The CDR3 contains 12 residues. Germline V CDR1 and CDR2: SQVTM, ANQGSEA. J lost 4 bases, V lost 6 bases, and 4 bases had no gene match. Here the CDR3 DNA reads TGCAGCGTCGGGGCGGGGGGAGAGACCCAGTACTTC. It yields the protein CSVGAGGETQYF.

This clone came up once. The rearrangement uses TRBV11-3 and TRBJ2-1, with D possibly TRBD2 on 6 matching bases. In germline, CDR1 is SGHNT, CDR2 YENEEA. Trimming removed 7 bases at V and 3 bases at J, with 19 bases between. CDR3 size: 16 residues. DNA for the CDR3: TGTGCCAGCACGGCCGGCGGGGCGGGCTTCTACAATGAGCAGTTCTTC. This gives the protein CASTAGGAGFYNEQFF.

This clone was observed a single time. The rearrangement links TRBV5-4 to TRBJ1-2, with D perhaps matching TRBD1 (6 bases). Germline loops: CDR1 SGHNT, CDR2 YYREEE (reference sequence). The CDR3 is 14 amino acids. Deletions cut 5 bases from V and 0 bases from J, with 11 bases between. This CDR3 is CASRTQGSNYGYTF. The CDR3 DNA sequence: TGTGCCAGCAGGACCCAGGGGTCTAACTATGGCTACACCTTC.

As DNA, the CDR3 is TGCGCCAGCAGCCAACGGGTGATATCCACAGGGCTTAACACCGGGGAGCTGTTTTTT. Its protein is CASSQRVISTGLNTGELFF. This rearrangement joins TRBV4-1 to TRBJ2-2; D perhaps matches TRBD1 (6 bases). CDR3 length: 19 residues. The germline V and J ends were trimmed by 2 bases and 2 bases, with 21 bases remaining between them. CDR1 and CDR2 from the germline V gene are MGHRA and YSYEKL.

The J gene is TRBJ1-3, the V gene TRBV6-1; the D is unclear. V lost 2 bases and J 1 base, leaving 3 bases between the germline ends. Germline CDR1 is MNHNS and CDR2 is SASEGT. The CDR3 consists of 13 residues. The DNA of the CDR3 is TGTGCCAGCAGTGAATATTCTGGAAACACCATATATTTT. This encodes CASSEYSGNTIYF.

The chain has TRBV2 and TRBJ1-2; D might be TRBD1 (6 bases). Germline CDR1 and CDR2: SNHLY and FYNNEI. Deletions cut 5 bases from V and 4 bases from J, with 8 bases between. This CDR3 contains 12 residues. CDR3 protein: CASSTGIYGYTF. The CDR3 bases are TGTGCCAGCAGTACAGGGATCTATGGCTACACCTTC. Together with reference TRBV2 and TRBJ1-2, the CDR3 gives the full variable domain: EPEVTQTPSHQVTQMGQEVILRCVPISNHLYFYWYRQILGQKVEFLVSFYNNEISEKSEIFDDQFSVERPDGSNFTLKIRSTKLEDSAMYFCASSTGIYGYTFGSGTRLTVV.

The chain uses TRBV5-4 and TRBJ2-7; 9 nucleotides line up with TRBD2. This CDR3 contains 15 residues. Germline V lookup: CDR1 SGHNT, CDR2 YYREEE (reference sequence). V gave up 0 bases and J gave up 3 bases; unmatched junction bases: 4. The CDR3 loop is CASSLEPSGDYEQYF. CDR3 coding DNA: TGTGCCAGCAGCTTGGAGCCTAGCGGGGACTACGAGCAGTACTTC. The full variable domain, with the rest looked up from reference TRBV5-4 and TRBJ2-7, is ETGVTQSPTHLIKTRGQQVTLRCSSQSGHNTVSWYQQALGQGPQFIFQYYREEENGRGNFPPRFSGLQFPNYSSELNVNALELDDSALYLCASSLEPSGDYEQYFGPGTRLTVT.

V usage is TRBV30 and J usage is TRBJ2-5; D could derive from TRBD1 or TRBD2 (7 bases each). The CDR3 extends over 17 amino acids. Trimming left V 5 bases short and J 4 bases short, with 26 bases between. Germline V gives CDR1 GTSNPN, CDR2 SVGIG (reference sequence). CDR3 coding DNA: TGTGCCTGGGAGGCTAAAAGGGGACAGCGGGGAGGAGAGACCCAGTACTTC. Amino acids: CAWEAKRGQRGGETQYF.

The V call is TRBV19, the J call TRBJ1-1, with D possibly TRBD1 on 5 matching bases. There are 13 residues in the CDR3. V gave up 4 bases and J gave up 4 bases, with 10 bases separating them. Germline V gene data show CDR1 as LNHDA and CDR2 as SQIVND (reference sequence). CDR3 bases: TGTGCCAGTAGTAATCAGGGTGGCACTGAAGCTTTCTTT. The encoded protein is CASSNQGGTEAFF.